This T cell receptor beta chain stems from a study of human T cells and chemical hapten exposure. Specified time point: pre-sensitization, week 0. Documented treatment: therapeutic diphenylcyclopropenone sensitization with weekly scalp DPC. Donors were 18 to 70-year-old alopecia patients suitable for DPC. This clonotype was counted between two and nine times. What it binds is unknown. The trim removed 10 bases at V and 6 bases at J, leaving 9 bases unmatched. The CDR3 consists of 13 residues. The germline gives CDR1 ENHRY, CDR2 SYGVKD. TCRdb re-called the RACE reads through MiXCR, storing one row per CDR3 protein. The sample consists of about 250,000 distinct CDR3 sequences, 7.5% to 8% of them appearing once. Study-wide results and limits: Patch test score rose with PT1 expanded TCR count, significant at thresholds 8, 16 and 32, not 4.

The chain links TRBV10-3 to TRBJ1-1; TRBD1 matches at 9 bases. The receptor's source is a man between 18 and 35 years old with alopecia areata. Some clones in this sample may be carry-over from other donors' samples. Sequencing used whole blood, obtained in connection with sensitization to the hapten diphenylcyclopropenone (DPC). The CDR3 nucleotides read TGTGCCACAACACCGGGACAGGGATCTGAAGCTTTCTTT. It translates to CATTPGQGSEAFF.